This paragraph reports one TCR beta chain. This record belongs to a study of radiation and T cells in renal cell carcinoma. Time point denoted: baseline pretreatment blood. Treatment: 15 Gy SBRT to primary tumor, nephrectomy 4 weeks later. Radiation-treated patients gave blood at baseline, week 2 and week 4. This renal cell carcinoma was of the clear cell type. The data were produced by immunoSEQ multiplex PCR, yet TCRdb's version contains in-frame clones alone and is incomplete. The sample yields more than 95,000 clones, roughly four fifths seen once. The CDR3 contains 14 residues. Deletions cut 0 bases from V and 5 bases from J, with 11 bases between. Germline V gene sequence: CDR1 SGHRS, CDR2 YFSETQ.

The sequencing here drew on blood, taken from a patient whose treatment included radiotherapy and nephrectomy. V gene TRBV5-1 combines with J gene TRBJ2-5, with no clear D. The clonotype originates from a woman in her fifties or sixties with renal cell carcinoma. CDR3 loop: CASSLVGGPETQYF. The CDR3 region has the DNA TGCGCCAGCAGCTTGGTGGGCGGACCGGAGACCCAGTACTTC.